Below, 22 T cell receptor beta chains from the same sample are listed, as sequenced in a study of human T cells and chemical hapten exposure. MiXCR, applied by TCRdb to the RACE reads, yields one record per CDR3 protein. Among 370,000 or so distinct CDR3 sequences listed, about 4.4% were seen once. Time point specified: patch test 1, 2 weeks after DPC sensitization. Treatment in this sample: therapeutic diphenylcyclopropenone sensitization with weekly scalp DPC. Here the sequenced sample was whole blood, taken in connection with sensitization to the hapten diphenylcyclopropenone (DPC). The receptors here all came from a woman aged 45 to 65 with alopecia areata. Some clones in this sample may be carry-over from other donors' samples.

The V gene is TRBV29-1, the J gene TRBJ1-3; D ambiguous. The V end was cut by 0 bases, the J end by 4 bases, with 10 bases between. The CDR3 extends over 14 amino acids. Looked up from germline, CDR1 is SQVTM and CDR2 is ANQGSEA. In DNA form, the CDR3 reads TGCAGCGTTGAAGATCCCCTCGCGGGAAACACCATATATTTT. Its translation: CSVEDPLAGNTIYF.

There are many counts of this clonotype. V usage is TRBV11-2 and J usage is TRBJ2-1, with D perhaps TRBD2 (6 bases). V lost 3 bases to trimming and J lost 5 bases, with 11 bases between them. Germline V gives CDR1 SGHAT, CDR2 FQNNGV. The CDR3 is 14 residues long. For the CDR3, the DNA is TGTGCCAGCAGCTTGGGCGGGGCAAACAATGAGCAGTTCTTC. Translating it yields CASSLGGANNEQFF. The whole variable domain, remainder taken from reference TRBV11-2 and TRBJ2-1, is EAGVAQSPRYKIIEKRQSVAFWCNPISGHATLYWYQQILGQGPKLLIQFQNNGVVDDSQLPKDRFSAERLKGVDSTLKIQPAKLEDSAVYLCASSLGGANNEQFFGPGTRLTVL.

At least ten counts were recorded for this clonotype. The chain links TRBV28 to TRBJ1-5, with D perhaps TRBD1 (6 bases). CDR3 length: 12 amino acids. The V gene lost 8 bases and the J gene lost 5 bases, with 10 bases spanning the gap. Germline values: CDR1 MDHEN, CDR2 SYDVKM. The CDR3 DNA reads as TGTGCCAGCGGGGCAGGGGATCAGCCCCAGCATTTT. Its protein product is CASGAGDQPQHF. Combining the CDR3 with reference TRBV28 and TRBJ1-5 gives the whole variable domain DVKVTQSSRYLVKRTGEKVFLECVQDMDHENMFWYRQDPGLGLRLIYFSYDVKMKEKGDIPEGYSVSREKKERFSLILESASTNQTSMYLCASGAGDQPQHFGDGTRLSIL.

This clonotype was observed many times. The chain joins TRBV18 to TRBJ1-4; 7 nucleotides line up with TRBD1. V was clipped by 4 bases and J by 5 bases; unmatched bases: 7. Germline values: CDR1 KGHSH, CDR2 LQKENI. This CDR3 comprises 15 residues. The DNA for the CDR3 is TGTGCCAGCTCACTGGCCGGGACAGAGAATGAAAAACTGTTTTTT. Translated: CASSLAGTENEKLFF.

This clonotype showed up many times. The chain has TRBV5-5 and TRBJ2-5, with D perhaps matching TRBD2 (5 bases). Germline values: CDR1 SGHKS, CDR2 YYEKEE (reference sequence). The CDR3 extends over 13 amino acids. Trimming left V 2 bases short and J 9 bases short, with 14 bases between. The chain's CDR3 is CASSLTPRAAQYF. The CDR3 bases are TGTGCCAGCAGCTTAACCCCGCGGGCGGCCCAGTACTTC.

This clonotype was recorded many times. The chain joins TRBV11-2 to TRBJ2-7; perhaps TRBD2 as D (5 bases). V lost 2 bases and J 3 bases, leaving 11 bases between the germline ends. The CDR3 contains 14 residues. CDR1 SGHAT and CDR2 FQNNGV come from the germline V gene. In DNA, the CDR3 is TGTGCCAGCAGCTTACTGCCGAGGGACTACGAGCAGTACTTC. Protein product: CASSLLPRDYEQYF.

This clonotype came up many times. This chain connects TRBV7-2 to TRBJ1-4; D remains ambiguous. The CDR3 spans 11 residues. The germline V gene encodes CDR1 SGHTA and CDR2 FQGNSA. Deletions cut 6 bases from V and 8 bases from J, with 7 bases between. The CDR3 sequence is CASREQEKLFF. In DNA, the CDR3 is TGTGCCAGCAGGGAACAGGAAAAACTGTTTTTT.

The rearrangement uses TRBV5-1 and TRBJ2-3, with a possible D match to TRBD2 (5 bases). The germline V gene has CDR1 SGHRS and CDR2 YFSETQ. This CDR3 spans 16 amino acids. Trimming removed 0 bases at V and 5 bases at J, with 16 bases between. The CDR3, as DNA: TGCGCCAGCAGCTTGGCCTTAGCGACCGGTAGAGATACGCAGTATTTT. Its protein is CASSLALATGRDTQYF.

This chain connects TRBV7-8 to TRBJ2-7, with D tentatively TRBD1 (5 bases). The ends were cut back, 1 base at V and 4 bases at J, with 14 bases in the middle. The V gene's germline CDR1 is SGHVS and CDR2 FQNEAQ. The CDR3 totals 15 residues. The CDR3 DNA reads TGTGCCAGCAGCTTAGGTCTCGGCAGGGCGTACGAGCAGTACTTC. It yields the protein CASSLGLGRAYEQYF.

The chain combines TRBV7-2 with TRBJ1-1; D perhaps matches TRBD1 (6 bases). Germline CDR1 SGHTA, CDR2 FQGNSA. This CDR3 region has 17 residues. Trimming removed 4 bases from V and 1 base from J, with 19 bases in between. CDR3 bases: TGTGCCAGCAGCTCCCCGACTTTGGACAGATCGAACACTGAAGCTTTCTTT. This encodes CASSSPTLDRSNTEAFF. The complete variable domain, with remaining parts taken from reference TRBV7-2 and TRBJ1-1, reads GAGVSQSPSNKVTEKGKDVELRCDPISGHTALYWYRQSLGQGLEFLIYFQGNSAPDKSGLPSDRFSAERTGGSVSTLTIQRTQQEDSAVYLCASSSPTLDRSNTEAFFGQGTRLTVV.

This clonotype has just a few counts. The J gene is TRBJ2-7, the V gene TRBV7-6, with 8 positions matching TRBD2. This CDR3 comprises 15 residues. Germline CDR1 SGHVS, CDR2 FNYEAQ. V shed 5 bases, J shed 3 bases, and the junction held 9 bases outside the gene matches. The CDR3 DNA reads TGTGCCAGCAGCCCGGCCCCCGGGACTAGCTACGAGCAGTACTTC. This gives the protein CASSPAPGTSYEQYF. The full variable domain, in which reference TRBV7-6 and TRBJ2-7 provide the parts outside the CDR3, is GAGVSQSPRYKVTKRGQDVALRCDPISGHVSLYWYRQALGQGPEFLTYFNYEAQQDKSGLPNDRFSAERPEGSISTLTIQRTEQRDSAMYRCASSPAPGTSYEQYFGPGTRLTVT.

There are a few counts of this clonotype. The chain carries TRBV7-9 and TRBJ2-7; no firm D call. The CDR3 length is 15 residues. Germline CDR1 and CDR2: SEHNR and FQNEAQ (reference sequence). The germline V and J ends were trimmed by 5 bases and 6 bases, with 20 bases remaining between them. The CDR3 DNA reads TGTGCCAGCAGCCCCCGGATAGGTGTCGGCAGCGAGCAGTACTTC. Translated: CASSPRIGVGSEQYF.

This clonotype occurred a few times. The chain is built from TRBV7-2 and TRBJ2-3; 8 bases line up with TRBD2. With 4 bases clipped from V and 5 bases from J, the junction kept 11 bases outside the gene matches. Germline values: CDR1 SGHTA, CDR2 FQGNSA. CDR3 length: 16 residues. This CDR3 is CASSSSGTSFVDTQYF. DNA of the CDR3: TGTGCCAGCAGCTCATCCGGGACTAGTTTTGTAGATACGCAGTATTTT.

This clonotype was counted between two and nine times. V usage is TRBV6-6 and J usage is TRBJ2-2; 10 nucleotides align to TRBD2. Germline trimming cut 8 bases from V and 4 bases from J; bases unmatched to any gene: 7. Germline V gene sequence: CDR1 MNHNY, CDR2 SVGAGI (reference sequence). The CDR3 extends over 15 amino acids. Here the CDR3 DNA reads TGTGCCAGCCGGATAGCGGGAGGCGTCACCGGGGAGCTGTTTTTT. Its protein is CASRIAGGVTGELFF.

This clonotype was seen at least ten times. The chain uses TRBV30 and TRBJ2-1; D not certain. In germline, CDR1 is GTSNPN, CDR2 SVGIG (reference sequence). V was cut by 4 bases and J by 4 bases, with 11 bases left in between. There are 13 residues in the CDR3. In DNA, the CDR3 is TGTGCCTGGATCCCCCGTTCGTACAATGAGCAGTTCTTC. Translation: CAWIPRSYNEQFF. Variable domain in full (rest from reference TRBV30 and TRBJ2-1): SQTIHQWPATLVQPVGSPLSLECTVEGTSNPNLYWYRQAAGRGLQLLFYSVGIGQISSEVPQNLSASRPQDRQFILSSKKLLLSDSGFYLCAWIPRSYNEQFFGPGTRLTVL.

This clonotype was detected many times. The chain is built from TRBV30 and TRBJ2-3; TRBD2 matches 8 bases. The CDR3 is made up of 12 amino acids. Germline trimming cut 2 bases from V and 6 bases from J; bases unmatched to any gene: 1. CDR1 is GTSNPN and CDR2 is SVGIG in the germline V gene (reference sequence). CDR3 in amino acids: CAWSPGGDTQYF. The CDR3 DNA reads TGTGCCTGGAGTCCGGGGGGGGATACGCAGTATTTT. Combining the CDR3 with reference TRBV30 and TRBJ2-3 gives the whole variable domain SQTIHQWPATLVQPVGSPLSLECTVEGTSNPNLYWYRQAAGRGLQLLFYSVGIGQISSEVPQNLSASRPQDRQFILSSKKLLLSDSGFYLCAWSPGGDTQYFGPGTRLTVL.

This chain connects TRBV11-2 to TRBJ2-2; the D is unclear. V was shortened by 1 base and J by 2 bases, with 17 bases between the two germline ends. The CDR3 covers 18 residues. The V gene's germline CDR1 is SGHAT and CDR2 FQNNGV. CDR3 nucleotides: TGTGCCAGCAGCTTAGTTACCGTCAGATCGTTTAACACCGGGGAGCTGTTTTTT. Its protein is CASSLVTVRSFNTGELFF. The full variable domain, with the rest looked up from reference TRBV11-2 and TRBJ2-2, is EAGVAQSPRYKIIEKRQSVAFWCNPISGHATLYWYQQILGQGPKLLIQFQNNGVVDDSQLPKDRFSAERLKGVDSTLKIQPAKLEDSAVYLCASSLVTVRSFNTGELFFGEGSRLTVL.

The chain uses TRBV12-3 or TRBV12-4 and TRBJ2-1; 7 nucleotides line up with TRBD2. The CDR3 runs 12 residues. V was pared by 8 bases and J by 9 bases, with 7 bases of the junction left unmatched. CDR3 in DNA: TGTGCCAGCGGCGGACTAGGGGCTGAGCAGTTCTTC. Residues: CASGGLGAEQFF.

This clonotype has a count of ten or more. This chain connects TRBV12-5 to TRBJ2-1, with 13 bases identical to TRBD2. J gave up 9 bases and V 6 bases, and 5 bases lay outside the gene matches. Germline V gives CDR1 LGHNT, CDR2 FRNRAP. CDR3 length: 14 amino acids. This chain's CDR3 is CASGLGLAGLEQFF. The CDR3, as DNA: TGTGCTAGTGGCCTGGGACTAGCGGGGCTTGAGCAGTTCTTC. The variable domain in full, completed from reference TRBV12-5 and TRBJ2-1, reads DARVTQTPRHKVTEMGQEVTMRCQPILGHNTVFWYRQTMMQGLELLAYFRNRAPLDDSGMPKDRFSAEMPDATLATLKIQPSEPRDSAVYFCASGLGLAGLEQFFGPGTRLTVL.

CDR3 sequence (DNA): TGTGCCAGCAGTAACACCGGGACAGATACGCAGTATTTT. Amino acids: CASSNTGTDTQYF. J is TRBJ2-3 and V is TRBV6-2 or TRBV6-3; no clear D. Germline CDR1 and CDR2: MNHEY and SVGEGT. The length of the CDR3 is 13 residues. Between the trimmed V and J ends, which lost 5 bases and 3 bases, there was a span of 9 bases.

This clonotype was counted only a few times. This chain connects TRBV20-1 to TRBJ1-1; 9 bases line up with TRBD1. CDR1 is DFQATT and CDR2 is SNEGSKA in the germline V gene (reference sequence). There are 16 residues in the CDR3. Trimming at V came to 1 base and at J to 5 bases, leaving 11 bases not matched to a gene. The CDR3 sequence is CSARVTIYRGRTEAFF. The CDR3 nucleotides read TGCAGTGCTAGAGTCACCATTTACAGGGGGCGGACTGAAGCTTTCTTT.

This clonotype was picked up many times. V usage is TRBV5-1 and J usage is TRBJ2-3; no reliable D call. V dropped 5 bases and J dropped 2 bases, with 15 bases sitting between them. The CDR3 consists of 15 residues. Germline V gene data show CDR1 as SGHRS and CDR2 as YFSETQ. CDR3 residues: CASSRRLHSTDTQYF. Here the CDR3 DNA reads TGCGCCAGCAGTCGGCGGCTCCACTCCACAGATACGCAGTATTTT.